Listed below are T cell receptor beta chains from one sample, sequenced in a study of blood T cell repertoires in COVID-19. Profiling relied on immunoSEQ multiplex PCR, and the TCRdb table lists in-frame clones only, not all of them. The table lists tens of thousands of clones, 80% to 90% of them singletons, with less than 5% in the top ten. The sequencing sample was made of peripheral blood. Receptor source: a man in his forties with COVID-19, enrolled during active disease. Both conserved end residues are part of each CDR3. Fields, in order: D gene, clone size, J gene, V gene, CDR3 DNA, CDR3 protein. The D gene is left open where the match is weak. Rows may omit the clone size; those that give it use once, few, many or a size class.

TRBD1 NA TRBJ1-6 TRBV6-5 TGTGCCAGCAGTAAACGACAGGGAGAGAGTTCACCCCTCCACTTT CASSKRQGESSPLHF
NA NA TRBJ2-5 TRBV19 TGTGCCAGTAGTATAAGCGGGTGGACCTCGGAGACCCAGTACTTC CASSISGWTSETQYF
TRBD1 NA TRBJ1-1 TRBV6-1 TGTGCCAGCAGTGAAGTAATCGGGACAGGGAACACTGAAGCTTTCTTT CASSEVIGTGNTEAFF
NA NA TRBJ2-7 TRBV11-3 TGTGCCAGCAGCTTAGGGCCGGGGTCTCCCTACGAGCAGTACTTC CASSLGPGSPYEQYF
NA NA TRBJ1-2 TRBV12-3/TRBV12-4 TGTGCCAGCAGTTTTCTCCAGGTCGGTGGCTACACCTTC CASSFLQVGGYTF
NA NA TRBJ2-1 TRBV4-1 TGCGCCAGCAGCCGTACTAGCTATGAGCAGTTCTTC CASSRTSYEQFF
TRBD1 NA TRBJ2-7 TRBV30 TGTGCCTGGAGTGTAGGGACAGGGGTCCTCTACGAGCAGTACTTC CAWSVGTGVLYEQYF
NA few TRBJ1-4 TRBV5-1 TGCGCCAGCAGCTTGGGGACAGAAAAACTGTTTTTT CASSLGTEKLFF
TRBD1 NA TRBJ2-1 TRBV9 TGTGCCAGCAGCGTAGGCCCCTCGGGGTCGACAGGGGGTGCCTTCTTC CASSVGPSGSTGGAFF
NA once TRBJ1-5 TRBV19 TGTGCCAGTAGTATCCACAGGGGCAATCAGCCCCAGCATTTT CASSIHRGNQPQHF
TRBD2 NA TRBJ2-1 TRBV15 TGTGCCACCAGCAGCCGGGGGGCCTACAATGAGCAGTTCTTC CATSSRGAYNEQFF
TRBD1 NA TRBJ1-4 TRBV10-3 TGTGCCATCAGTGAGGACAGGGGGCAGAATGAAAAACTGTTTTTT CAISEDRGQNEKLFF
NA few TRBJ1-1 TRBV7-6 TGTGCCAGCAGCTTAGCGGGGGCCGTGAACACTGAAGCTTTCTTT CASSLAGAVNTEAFF
NA NA TRBJ1-2 TRBV5-6 TGTGCCAGCAAGTCGACAGGCGCGAACTATGGCTACACCTTC CASKSTGANYGYTF
NA NA TRBJ1-3 TRBV13 TGTGCCAGCACCCACTCTGGAAACACCATATATTTT CASTHSGNTIYF
NA NA TRBJ2-7 TRBV7-9 TGTGCCACCACGGAGGGGGTCAGCTCCTACGAGCAGTACTTC CATTEGVSSYEQYF
TRBD1 NA TRBJ1-1 TRBV5-6 TGTGCCAGCAGCTTTGACAGGGTTCCCGAAGCTTTCTTT CASSFDRVPEAFF
TRBD1 NA TRBJ1-1 TRBV19 TGTGCCAGTAGTTTGACAGGGGAGCGGAATACTGAAGCTTTCTTT CASSLTGERNTEAFF
TRBD2 NA TRBJ2-5 TRBV5-8 TGTGCCAGCAGCTCTGGGAGCAGCGGGAGAACGGAAGAGACCCAGTACTTC CASSSGSSGRTEETQYF
TRBD2 NA TRBJ2-1 TRBV19 TGTGCCAGTAGTATACCCAAAGGGACTAGCTCCAGGCAGTTCTTC CASSIPKGTSSRQFF
TRBD1 once TRBJ1-6 TRBV5-1 TGCGCCAGCAGCTTACAGGGGGAGAATTCACCCCTCCACTTT CASSLQGENSPLHF
TRBD1 NA TRBJ1-2 TRBV19 TGTGCCAGTACCCACAGGGGCGGTGGCTACACCTTC CASTHRGGGYTF
NA NA TRBJ1-5 TRBV10-3 TGTGCCATTCGCGGACAGATCAATCAGCCCCAGCATTTT CAIRGQINQPQHF
TRBD1 NA TRBJ1-1 TRBV10-1 TGCGCCAGCAGTGACCCCCGGACAGGCGGAGGGGGTGAAGCTTTCTTT CASSDPRTGGGGEAFF
NA NA TRBJ1-1 TRBV29-1 TGCAGCGTTGGTACGGGGAACACTGAAGCTTTCTTT CSVGTGNTEAFF
TRBD1 NA TRBJ2-2 TRBV2 TGTGCCAGCAGTGAAGTGGGACAGGGCACCGGGGAGCTGTTTTTT CASSEVGQGTGELFF
NA NA TRBJ2-1 TRBV18 TGTGCCAGCTCACCACCTTGGCCCCCCGGGAAGCAGTTCTTC CASSPPWPPGKQFF
TRBD2 NA TRBJ2-7 TRBV2 TGTGCCAGCAGTGAGGGGCGGGAGGGCTACGAGCAGTACTTC CASSEGREGYEQYF
NA NA TRBJ2-7 TRBV1 TGCACCAGCAGCCAAGGGACCGGGGCGGGACTTCCCTACGAGCAGTACTTC CTSSQGTGAGLPYEQYF
TRBD1 NA TRBJ1-4 TRBV6-5 TGTGCCAGCAGTTACTCGATCAGGGGGAATGAAAAACTGTTTTTT CASSYSIRGNEKLFF
TRBD1 NA TRBJ1-6 TRBV5-1 TGCGCCAGCAGCTTAACCGGACAGGGGGCAGAGGTACCCCTCCACTTT CASSLTGQGAEVPLHF
NA NA TRBJ2-2 TRBV5-5 TGTGCCAGCAGCTACTGGACCGGGGAGCTGTTTTTT CASSYWTGELFF
NA NA TRBJ2-1 TRBV19 TGTGCCAGTAGGTCAGGGGCCGATGAGCAGTTCTTC CASRSGADEQFF
TRBD2 NA TRBJ2-2 TRBV10-3 TGTGCCATCAGTTCCCAAGCGGGACCCGATGGGGGGGAGCTGTTTTTT CAISSQAGPDGGELFF
TRBD1 once TRBJ1-2 TRBV2 TGTGCCTGCAGGGACAGCGGATCATATGGCTACACCTTC CACRDSGSYGYTF
NA NA TRBJ1-1 TRBV5-5 TGTGCCAGCAGCTCACACCCGAACACTGAAGCTTTCTTT CASSSHPNTEAFF
TRBD1 NA TRBJ1-6 TRBV3-1/TRBV3-2 TGTGCCAGCAGCATACGACAGGGCGGCTATAATTCACCCCTCCACTTT CASSIRQGGYNSPLHF
TRBD1 NA TRBJ2-3 TRBV29-1 TGCAGCGTTGTTCTCCGGGGGACAGGGGTCACAGATACGCAGTATTTT CSVVLRGTGVTDTQYF
NA NA TRBJ1-4 TRBV9 TGTGCCAGCAGCGTAGACAGCCACAATGAAAAACTGTTTTTT CASSVDSHNEKLFF
TRBD2 NA TRBJ2-2 TRBV9 TGTGCCAGCAGCACGGGACTAGCGGGGTCGGTCACCGGGGAGCTGTTTTTT CASSTGLAGSVTGELFF
NA NA TRBJ2-7 TRBV20-1 TGCAGTGCTAGTTTGCCCGGGTATGCCCCCGTCGAGCAGTACTTC CSASLPGYAPVEQYF
TRBD2 NA TRBJ2-7 TRBV3-1/TRBV3-2 TGTGCCAGCAGCCTTAGCGGGGGTAGCTCCTACGAGCAGTACTTC CASSLSGGSSYEQYF
TRBD2 NA TRBJ2-1 TRBV11-2 TGTGCCAGCAGCTTAGGACTAGCGGGTCCCTCCTACAATGAGCAGTTCTTC CASSLGLAGPSYNEQFF
TRBD2 NA TRBJ2-3 TRBV9 TGTGCCAGCAGCGTAGGGGGACTAGGCACAGATACGCAGTATTTT CASSVGGLGTDTQYF
TRBD2 few TRBJ2-7 TRBV6-1 TGTGCCAGCAGTGAAACAGCGGGGGGGTACGAGCAGTACTTC CASSETAGGYEQYF
TRBD2 NA TRBJ2-1 TRBV7-6 TGTGCCAGCAGCTTGAACCCCGGGGGGGAATCCTACAATGAGCAGTTCTTC CASSLNPGGESYNEQFF
NA NA TRBJ2-3 TRBV5-1 TGCGCCAGCAGCCAGGGGCGCTCAGATACGCAGTATTTT CASSQGRSDTQYF
NA few TRBJ1-2 TRBV4-1 TGCGCCAGCAGCCAAGGCCGCGCACAGGGTTTGGGAGGCTACACCTTC CASSQGRAQGLGGYTF
TRBD2 NA TRBJ2-7 TRBV5-4 TGTGCCAGCAGCCGAGGACTAGCGGGAGGTGGCGAGCAGTACTTC CASSRGLAGGGEQYF
TRBD1 NA TRBJ1-2 TRBV2 TGTGCCAGCAGTGACTCGCGAGGGACAGGGGACAACTATGGCTACACCTTC CASSDSRGTGDNYGYTF
NA NA TRBJ1-2 TRBV28 TGTGCCAGCAGTTTGGTCGGGGGGAGTGGCTACACCTTC CASSLVGGSGYTF
NA NA TRBJ1-5 TRBV18 TGTGCCAGCTCACCGCTGGGCCTCCCAAATCAGCCCCAGCATTTT CASSPLGLPNQPQHF
NA NA TRBJ1-5 TRBV6-1 TGTGCCAGCAGTGAACGGTCCCGCAATCAGCCCCAGCATTTT CASSERSRNQPQHF
NA NA TRBJ2-3 TRBV7-3 TGTGCCAGCAGCTTAGAGGGAGTAGTTACGCAGTATTTT CASSLEGVVTQYF
TRBD2 NA TRBJ2-2 TRBV9 TGTGCCAGCAGCCTACACGCTAGCGGGAACACCGGGGAGCTGTTTTTT CASSLHASGNTGELFF
NA NA TRBJ2-3 TRBV7-9 TGTGCCAGCAGCTTAAGCCCTCGGCCCAGGGATACGCAGTATTTT CASSLSPRPRDTQYF
TRBD1 NA TRBJ2-7 TRBV10-2 TGCGCCAGCAGAGGACAGGGGGCTTACGAGCAGTACTTC CASRGQGAYEQYF
TRBD2 NA TRBJ2-1 TRBV14 TGTGCCAGCAGCCCCTCGGGACTAGCGGCTCATGAGCAGTTCTTC CASSPSGLAAHEQFF
TRBD1 NA TRBJ1-6 TRBV27 TGTGCCAGCAGTTCCCCACAGGGGGCCCTCCACTTT CASSSPQGALHF